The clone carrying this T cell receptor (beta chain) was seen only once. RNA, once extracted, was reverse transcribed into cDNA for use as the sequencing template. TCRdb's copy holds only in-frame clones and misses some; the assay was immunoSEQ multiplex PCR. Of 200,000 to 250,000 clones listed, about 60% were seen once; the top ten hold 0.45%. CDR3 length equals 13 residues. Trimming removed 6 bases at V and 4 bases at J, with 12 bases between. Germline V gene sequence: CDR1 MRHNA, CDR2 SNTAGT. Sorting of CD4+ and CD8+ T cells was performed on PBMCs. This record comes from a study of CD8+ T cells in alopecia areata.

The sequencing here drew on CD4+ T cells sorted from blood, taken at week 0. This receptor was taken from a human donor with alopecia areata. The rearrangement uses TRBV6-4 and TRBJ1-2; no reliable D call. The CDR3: CASSQSGFYGYTF. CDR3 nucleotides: TGTGCCAGCAGCCAATCTGGATTCTATGGCTACACCTTC.